These T cell receptor beta chains were read from a single sample in a study of vaccination effects on CD4 cells after COVID-19. Profiling relied on immunoSEQ multiplex PCR, and the TCRdb table lists in-frame clones only, not all of them. The data contain approximately 70,000 clones, 65% to 80% of them seen just once; the ten biggest clones take up 2% to 3%. What these receptors recognize is not known. This material consisted of CD4+ T cells from PBMCs cultured without peptide, taken after COVID-19 vaccination. The receptors come from a human donor who received a COVID-19 vaccine. CDR3s include the opening cysteine and the closing phenylalanine or tryptophan. D genes are given only for firm matches. Expanded clones are given a class, and other clones once, few, many or no size at all.

16 | . | TRBJ1-5 | few | TRBV18 | TGTGCCAGCTCACCGGGATTCGCAGGGGGCAATCAGCCCCAGCATTTT | CASSPGFAGGNQPQHF
12 | TRBD2 | TRBJ2-3 | few | TRBV7-3 | TGTGCCAGCAGCTTTAGCGGGAATACGCAGTATTTT | CASSFSGNTQYF
15 | TRBD1 | TRBJ1-3 | . | TRBV4-3 | TGCGCCAGCAGCCAAAAGGGGGCGACTGGAAACACCATATATTTT | CASSQKGATGNTIYF
15 | . | TRBJ2-2 | few | TRBV19 | TGTGCCAGTAGCCGCGACAGAACGAACACCGGGGAGCTGTTTTTT | CASSRDRTNTGELFF
12 | . | TRBJ1-5 | . | TRBV2 | TGTGCCAGCAGGGGGTTCGGTCAGCCCCAGCATTTT | CASRGFGQPQHF
17 | . | TRBJ2-6 | . | TRBV21-1 | TGTGCCAGCAGCAAAGGGGCGAGAAGGGACGGGGCCAACGTCCTGACTTTC | CASSKGARRDGANVLTF
15 | . | TRBJ2-5 | . | TRBV3-1/TRBV3-2 | TGTGCCAGCAGCCAAGACCGAAGTGACCAACGGACCCAGTACTTC | CASSQDRSDQRTQYF
15 | . | TRBJ1-2 | . | TRBV6-5 | TGTGCCAGCCGGTATACGACGGGGTCCCGCTATGGCTACACCTTC | CASRYTTGSRYGYTF
13 | . | TRBJ1-4 | . | TRBV6-5 | TGTGCCAGCAGTTCCGCTTTGAGGGAAAAACTGTTTTTT | CASSSALREKLFF
16 | . | TRBJ2-2 | . | TRBV3-1/TRBV3-2 | TGTGCCAGCAGCCTTCAGGGGCTGGGAGGAACCGGGGAGCTGTTTTTT | CASSLQGLGGTGELFF
15 | TRBD1 | TRBJ1-1 | . | TRBV6-5 | TGTGCCAGCAGACCCCAAGCGACAGGGAGTACTGAAGCTTTCTTT | CASRPQATGSTEAFF
12 | . | TRBJ1-6 | few | TRBV28 | TGTGCCAGCAGACAGGGAAATTCACCCCTCCACTTT | CASRQGNSPLHF
14 | . | TRBJ1-5 | few | TRBV4-1 | TGCGCCAGCAGCCGTATCCAGGGGTTTCGGCCCCAGCATTTT | CASSRIQGFRPQHF
17 | TRBD1 | TRBJ2-2 | . | TRBV24-1 | TGTGCCACCAGTGACTCTGTCCGGGACAGATACACCGGGGAGCTGTTTTTT | CATSDSVRDRYTGELFF
13 | TRBD1 | TRBJ1-4 | . | TRBV6-5 | TGTGCCAGCAGTCGGACAGGGGGTGAAAAACTGTTTTTT | CASSRTGGEKLFF